These 26 T cell receptor beta chains were sequenced from one sample in a study of regulatory T cells in long-lasting Graves disease. To make TCR beta libraries, researchers used iRepertoire HTBI primers and Arm-PCR of CDR3 regions. MiXCR was run by TCRdb on the multiplex PCR reads, yielding one entry per CDR3 protein. This table holds about 520,000 distinct CDR3 sequences, around 12% found once. Time point: newly diagnosed GD, antithyroid drugs for less than 3 months. PBMC RNA was the source of the TCR library. The same specimen was also included in a second study, on T cells in Graves' hyperthyroidism and ophthalmopathy.

This sample comprised peripheral blood mononuclear cells (PBMCs), obtained at new diagnosis, from a patient treated with antithyroid drugs. The receptors originated from a woman in her thirties with Graves disease.

Remarks on this clonotype: Without the conserved terminal phenylalanine or tryptophan, this CDR3 likely stems from a read error. The limits of the CDR3 on the DNA are not certain, so only TCRdb's listed CDR3 is given. The rearrangement joins TRBV7-3 to TRBJ2-7; the D segment call TRBD1 is taken from the table without a DNA check. Germline-derived CDR1 and CDR2 are SGHTA and FQGTGA. Termini included, the CDR3 measures 18 amino acids. The CDR3 loop is CASRPRRTDFPIGYERYI.

This clonotype has only a few counts. V usage is TRBV5-1 and J usage is TRBJ1-1; D is perhaps TRBD1 (5 bases). CDR3 length equals 11 residues. Germline CDR1 SGHRS, CDR2 YFSETQ. Trimming stripped 6 bases from V and 8 bases from J, with 11 bases between. CDR3 protein: CASKGEGEAFF. In DNA form, the CDR3 reads TGCGCCAGCAAAGGGGAGGGCGAAGCTTTCTTT.

The CDR3 loop reads CASSPQGIKAEAFF. In nucleotides, the CDR3 is TGCGCCAGCAGCCCGCAAGGGATAAAGGCTGAAGCTTTCTTT. The chain combines TRBV5-1 with TRBJ1-1; D ambiguous. This CDR3 spans 14 amino acids. The V end was cut by 4 bases, the J end by 6 bases, with 16 bases between. Germline loops: CDR1 SGHRS, CDR2 YFSETQ.

This clonotype was seen at least ten times. The V and J genes are TRBV24-1 and TRBJ2-5; unclear D gene. The V and J ends lost 5 bases and 2 bases respectively, with 8 bases between them. Germline V CDR1 and CDR2: KGHDR, SFDVKD. This CDR3 comprises 13 residues. The CDR3 reads CATSAWPQETQYF. CDR3 coding DNA: TGTGCCACCAGTGCTTGGCCGCAAGAGACCCAGTACTTC.

This clonotype has a count of ten or more. The genes are TRBV12-3 or TRBV12-4 and TRBJ2-1, with 15 positions matching TRBD2. The junction had 4 bases not matched to a gene; V was cut back by 1 base and J by 6 bases. The CDR3 totals 17 residues. CDR3 residues: CASSLGGLAGGRNEQFF. CDR3 sequence (DNA): TGTGCCAGCAGTTTAGGGGGACTAGCGGGAGGACGCAATGAGCAGTTCTTC.

Ten or more counts support this clonotype. V and J are TRBV11-1 and TRBJ2-1, with a tentative D call TRBD2 (5 bases). In germline, CDR1 is SGHAT, CDR2 FQDESV (reference sequence). The V end was cut by 4 bases, the J end by 10 bases, with 14 bases between. The CDR3 is 13 amino acids. CDR3 sequence reads: CASSWELSGEQFF. The CDR3 DNA sequence: TGTGCCAGCAGCTGGGAGCTTTCTGGAGAGCAGTTCTTC.

This clonotype was counted at least ten times. This chain joins TRBV4-1 and TRBJ2-1, with D perhaps given as TRBD1 or TRBD2 (5 bases each). CDR1 is MGHRA, CDR2 YSYEKL, per germline. Trimming took 1 base from V and 14 from J, leaving 15 bases between them. The CDR3 sequence is 13 residues long. CDR3 residues: CASSQVWDRLEFF. CDR3 in DNA: TGCGCCAGCAGCCAAGTATGGGACCGCCTAGAGTTCTTC.

In this sample, this clonotype turned up many times. This chain joins TRBV11-2 and TRBJ2-3; D is unresolved. The CDR3 contains 11 residues. The V end was cut by 3 bases, the J end by 6 bases, with 4 bases between. Germline lookup yields CDR1 SGHAT and CDR2 FQNNGV. CDR3 sequence (DNA): TGTGCCAGCAGCTTCGGGGATACGCAGTATTTT. It is translated as CASSFGDTQYF. Together with reference TRBV11-2 and TRBJ2-3, the CDR3 gives the full variable domain: EAGVAQSPRYKIIEKRQSVAFWCNPISGHATLYWYQQILGQGPKLLIQFQNNGVVDDSQLPKDRFSAERLKGVDSTLKIQPAKLEDSAVYLCASSFGDTQYFGPGTRLTVL.

Many counts were recorded for this clonotype. At one of its ends the junction is not consistent with the germline gene, which may arise from a read error. The chain employs TRBV7-3 and TRBJ1-1; D ambiguous. The CDR3 is made up of 15 amino acids. From germline, CDR1 is SGHTA and CDR2 FQGTGA. CDR3 amino acids: CASSLTSQRNTEAFF. The CDR3 DNA follows: TGTGCCAGCAGCCTAACATCTCAACGGAACACTGAAGCTTTCTTT.

This clonotype was counted many times. This rearrangement joins TRBV20-1 to TRBJ2-7; D is possibly TRBD2 (5 bases). Germline-derived CDR1 and CDR2 are DFQATT and SNEGSKA (reference sequence). The CDR3 is 13 amino acids. Trimming removed 5 bases at V and 4 bases at J, with 15 bases between. CDR3: CSASKVTGYEQYF. The CDR3 nucleotides are TGCAGTGCTTCCAAGGTGACGGGGTACGAGCAGTACTTC.

This clonotype was observed at least ten times. The V gene is TRBV28, the J gene TRBJ1-2; perhaps TRBD1 as D (6 bases). The germline V and J ends were trimmed by 3 bases and 1 base, with 9 bases remaining between them. The CDR3 covers 14 residues. The germline gives CDR1 MDHEN, CDR2 SYDVKM. The CDR3 DNA is TGTGCCAGCAGTTTCAGGGGACTTAACTATGGCTACACCTTC. Translating gives CASSFRGLNYGYTF.

This clonotype has a handful of counts. A much bigger clone sits one base away, suggesting this may be a read error. The CDR3 loop reads CASSLSQGASYGYTF. CDR3 DNA sequence: TGTGCCAGCAGCTTATCGCAGGGGGCTAGCTATGGCTACACCTTC. The chain joins TRBV7-2 to TRBJ1-2, with TRBD1 matching over 8 bases. CDR3 length equals 15 residues. CDR1 and CDR2 (germline): SGHTA, FQGNSA. The V gene end was trimmed by 2 bases and the J gene end by 4 bases; junction bases not matched to a gene: 6.

This clonotype was seen ten or more times. The V call is TRBV2, the J call TRBJ2-3, with D uncertain. Germline V gene data show CDR1 as SNHLY and CDR2 as FYNNEI. CDR3 length: 15 residues. V shed 2 bases and J shed 6 bases, with 15 bases lying between them. CDR3: CASSELVQTVDTQYF. Written as DNA, the CDR3 is TGTGCCAGCAGTGAATTGGTCCAAACAGTGGATACGCAGTATTTT.

This clonotype was counted many times. V is TRBV19 and J is TRBJ1-5; 9 bases are a match to TRBD1. The CDR3 covers 16 residues. The V gene's germline CDR1 is LNHDA and CDR2 SQIVND (reference sequence). The J segment lost 4 bases and the V segment lost 11 bases, leaving 15 bases of the junction unmatched. For the CDR3, the DNA is TGTGCCGGCAGCTCGACAGGGGGGATCCAAAATCAGCCCCAGCATTTT. This translates into CAGSSTGGIQNQPQHF.

This clonotype was observed many times. The CDR3 reads CSVALGQATLYGYTF. CDR3 in DNA: TGCAGCGTCGCTCTTGGACAGGCCACCCTCTATGGCTACACCTTC. This chain joins TRBV29-1 and TRBJ1-2, with TRBD1 identical over 7 bases. The V gene's germline CDR1 is SQVTM and CDR2 ANQGSEA. There are 15 residues in the CDR3. V was pared by 6 bases and J by 4 bases, with 14 bases of the junction left unmatched.

This clonotype was counted at least ten times. DNA of the CDR3: TGTGCCAGTAGTCCAAGACAGTCTAGCACAGATACGCAGTATTTT. Protein sequence: CASSPRQSSTDTQYF. The rearrangement links TRBV19 to TRBJ2-3; tentative D call: TRBD1 (5 bases). The CDR3 runs to 15 residues. V dropped 5 bases and J dropped 0 bases, with 12 bases sitting between them. Germline CDR1 and CDR2: LNHDA and SQIVND (reference sequence).

This clonotype was counted only a few times. The J gene is TRBJ2-7, the V gene TRBV5-4, with 8 bases that match TRBD2. Trimming cost V 2 bases and J 7 bases; bases outside gene matches: 2. The length of the CDR3 is 12 residues. Germline assignment: CDR1 SGHNT and CDR2 YYREEE (reference sequence). CDR3 loop: CASSLAGEEQYF. The CDR3 DNA sequence: TGTGCCAGCAGCTTAGCGGGAGAGGAGCAGTACTTC.

This clonotype was observed many times. V is TRBV12-3 or TRBV12-4 and J is TRBJ2-3; D is undetermined. The CDR3 extends over 15 amino acids. V was cut by 2 bases and J by 6 bases, with 15 bases left in between. The CDR3 region has the DNA TGTGCCAGCAGTTTAAACAGACCTTCCTCGGATACGCAGTATTTT. It encodes CASSLNRPSSDTQYF.

The chain employs TRBV4-3 and TRBJ2-1; 14 bases line up with TRBD2. CDR3 size: 18 residues. V was clipped by 0 bases and J by 3 bases; unmatched bases: 4. The germline V gene encodes CDR1 LGHNA and CDR2 YSLEER. Written as DNA, the CDR3 is TGCGCCAGCAGCCAAGAGGGACTAGCGGGAGAAAGCTACAATGAGCAGTTCTTC. This encodes CASSQEGLAGESYNEQFF.

Many counts were recorded for this clonotype. The V call is TRBV29-1, the J call TRBJ2-7; either TRBD1 or TRBD2 may supply D (6 bases each). Deletions cut 4 bases from V and 5 bases from J, with 18 bases between. This CDR3 region has 14 residues. Germline V lookup: CDR1 SQVTM, CDR2 ANQGSEA. The CDR3 spells CSVARGPSENEQYF. CDR3 nucleotide sequence: TGCAGCGTTGCCAGGGGCCCTAGCGAAAACGAGCAGTACTTC.

This clonotype came up a few times. Compared with germline, one end of the junction differs, possibly owing to a read error. This chain connects TRBV11-3 to TRBJ1-1, with TRBD1 as a possible D gene (5 bases). The CDR3 spans 16 residues. Germline CDR1 and CDR2: SGHNT and YENEEA. The CDR3 here is CASSLGLVGLNTEASF. The CDR3 DNA sequence: TGTGCCAGCAGCTTAGGTCTGGTGGGGCTGAACACTGAAGCTTCCTTT.

This clonotype was seen repeatedly, ten times or more. Just one base apart from a much larger clone, this may be a read error. The chain links TRBV2 to TRBJ1-5; D gene unclear. The CDR3 extends over 16 amino acids. The germline gives CDR1 SNHLY, CDR2 FYNNEI. CDR3 nucleotides: TGTGCCAGCAGCGAGGGCCCCCAAGGTCCCTATCAGCCCCGGCATTTT. This gives the protein CASSEGPQGPYQPRHF. Full variable domain (remainder filled in from reference TRBV2 and TRBJ1-5): EPEVTQTPSHQVTQMGQEVILRCVPISNHLYFYWYRQILGQKVEFLVSFYNNEISEKSEIFDDQFSVERPDGSNFTLKIRSTKLEDSAMYFCASSEGPQGPYQPRHFGDGTRLSIL.

Concerning this clonotype itself: A much larger clone is a single base away; this may be a read error. The chain uses TRBV5-6 and TRBJ2-1; TRBD2 agrees at 7 bases. Germline loops: CDR1 SGHDT, CDR2 YYEEEE. The CDR3 runs to 12 residues. Here the CDR3 reads CVSSLGGVEQFF. CDR3 DNA: TGTGTCAGCAGCTTGGGAGGGGTAGAGCAGTTCTTC.

The V call is TRBV20-1, the J call TRBJ1-1; D not certain. Germline CDR1 reads DFQATT; CDR2 reads SNEGSKA (reference sequence). The CDR3 is 11 residues long. Between the trimmed V and J ends, which lost 4 bases and 0 bases, there was a span of 3 bases. Written as DNA, the CDR3 is TGCAGTGCTACAGTGAACACTGAAGCTTTCTTT. Translation gives CSATVNTEAFF.

This clonotype was seen more than once but under ten times. This chain connects TRBV7-9 to TRBJ2-5; D gene ambiguous. There are 14 residues in the CDR3. CDR1 and CDR2 from the germline V gene are SEHNR and FQNEAQ (reference sequence). The germline V and J ends were trimmed by 4 bases and 5 bases, with 14 bases remaining between them. CDR3 sequence: CASSSGLVWETQYF. CDR3 nucleotides: TGTGCCAGCAGCTCTGGGTTGGTCTGGGAGACCCAGTACTTC.

This clonotype was seen repeatedly, ten times or more. CDR3 sequence (DNA): TGTGCCAGCATGGGGGGCGAAGAGACCCAGTACTTC. It translates to CASMGGEETQYF. The J gene is TRBJ2-5, the V gene TRBV2; D possibly matches TRBD1 or TRBD2 (6 bases each). CDR3 length: 12 amino acids. The germline V gene has CDR1 SNHLY and CDR2 FYNNEI. V was shortened by 7 bases and J by 3 bases, with 9 bases between the two germline ends.